A selection of T cell receptor beta chains follows, all from one sample in a study of ipilimumab plus nivolumab after autologous stem cell transplantation. Produced via immunoSEQ multiplex PCR; TCRdb's table is partial and in-frame only. The repertoire consists of about 9,800 clones, with about 72% occurring once and the leading ten covering approximately 21%. The sample here was PBMCs, taken in a trial of ipilimumab plus nivolumab as post-transplant consolidation. The receptors come from a female donor with multiple myeloma. The CDR3 runs from the conserved cysteine through the conserved F or W. Clone size is given for some rows only: seen once, a few or many times, or a class if the clone is expanded.

clone size: .; J gene: TRBJ2-1; V gene: TRBV5-4; CDR3 protein: CASSLSGRASNEQFF
clone size: .; J gene: TRBJ2-7; V gene: TRBV7-9; CDR3 protein: CASSSVRDRSYEQYF
clone size: .; J gene: TRBJ1-1; V gene: TRBV6-5; CDR3 protein: CASSYTGVVTEAFF
clone size: .; J gene: TRBJ2-3; V gene: TRBV19; CDR3 protein: CASSQHSGSTDTQYF
clone size: .; J gene: TRBJ2-5; V gene: TRBV29-1; CDR3 protein: CSVRTDQETQYF
clone size: .; J gene: TRBJ1-6; V gene: TRBV6-1; CDR3 protein: CASRRDHNNSPLHF
clone size: .; J gene: TRBJ2-1; V gene: TRBV5-1; CDR3 protein: CASSWTSGRAANEQFF
clone size: .; J gene: TRBJ1-5; V gene: TRBV6-1; CDR3 protein: CASSRQGADQPQHF
clone size: few; J gene: TRBJ2-1; V gene: TRBV19; CDR3 protein: CASSMSSGSLQGPYNEQFF
clone size: .; J gene: TRBJ2-7; V gene: TRBV7-2; CDR3 protein: CASSPRAGGTYEQYF
clone size: .; J gene: TRBJ1-4; V gene: TRBV28; CDR3 protein: CASSWNGLNEKLFF
clone size: .; J gene: TRBJ2-7; V gene: TRBV10-3; CDR3 protein: CAISESWGQANPSSYEQYF
clone size: once; J gene: TRBJ2-1; V gene: TRBV9; CDR3 protein: CASSVSGDYNEQFF
clone size: few; J gene: TRBJ1-1; V gene: TRBV11-2; CDR3 protein: CASSLATGPFTEAFF
clone size: .; J gene: TRBJ2-7; V gene: TRBV5-1; CDR3 protein: CASSPAGLGARDEQYF
clone size: .; J gene: TRBJ2-2; V gene: TRBV7-2; CDR3 protein: CASSFRTTGELFF
clone size: few; J gene: TRBJ2-7; V gene: TRBV12-2; CDR3 protein: CASPTEQYF
clone size: .; J gene: TRBJ1-3; V gene: TRBV6-1; CDR3 protein: CASRKQSSGNTIYF
clone size: .; J gene: TRBJ2-5; V gene: TRBV5-6; CDR3 protein: CASSLGVQETQYF
clone size: .; J gene: TRBJ1-1; V gene: TRBV28; CDR3 protein: CASSPSFARFF
clone size: few; J gene: TRBJ2-5; V gene: TRBV7-2; CDR3 protein: CASRPSGAGRETQYF
clone size: .; J gene: TRBJ2-4; V gene: TRBV30; CDR3 protein: CACLRRGGLKNIQYF
clone size: .; J gene: TRBJ2-7; V gene: TRBV6-6; CDR3 protein: CASSYSAGFYEQYF
clone size: .; J gene: TRBJ1-4; V gene: TRBV5-1; CDR3 protein: CASSRRTGMSEKLFF
clone size: .; J gene: TRBJ2-7; V gene: TRBV19; CDR3 protein: CASSPRRRYYGTDTYEQYF
clone size: .; J gene: TRBJ2-2; V gene: TRBV9; CDR3 protein: CASSVTGDERDTGELFF
clone size: .; J gene: TRBJ1-1; V gene: TRBV5-6; CDR3 protein: CASRQPGTGTEAFF
clone size: .; J gene: TRBJ1-2; V gene: TRBV6-5; CDR3 protein: CASRDGTGGDYTF
clone size: .; J gene: TRBJ2-5; V gene: TRBV11-2; CDR3 protein: CASSPGIYQETQYF
clone size: .; J gene: TRBJ1-1; V gene: TRBV7-9; CDR3 protein: CASSYYTGNTEAFF
clone size: medium-sized; J gene: TRBJ1-5; V gene: TRBV18; CDR3 protein: CASSHQTPVGNQPQHF
clone size: .; J gene: TRBJ2-7; V gene: TRBV11-2; CDR3 protein: CASSLSAGRSYEQYF
clone size: .; J gene: TRBJ2-7; V gene: TRBV15; CDR3 protein: CATSRHGGADSYEQYF
clone size: .; J gene: TRBJ2-6; V gene: TRBV7-3; CDR3 protein: CASSLPGSGANVLTF
clone size: .; J gene: TRBJ2-2; V gene: TRBV5-1; CDR3 protein: CASSLRGLNTGELFF
clone size: .; J gene: TRBJ1-1; V gene: TRBV27; CDR3 protein: CASSFNGNTEAFF
clone size: .; J gene: TRBJ1-5; V gene: TRBV6-6; CDR3 protein: CASSRGASNQPQHF
clone size: few; J gene: TRBJ2-3; V gene: TRBV6-4; CDR3 protein: CASSASGADTQYF
clone size: .; J gene: TRBJ2-5; V gene: TRBV29-1; CDR3 protein: CSGLQRETQYF
clone size: .; J gene: TRBJ1-3; V gene: TRBV15; CDR3 protein: CATSRDRQGANGNTIYF
clone size: .; J gene: TRBJ2-7; V gene: TRBV4-2; CDR3 protein: CASSGQGTSYEQYF
clone size: medium-sized; J gene: TRBJ1-2; V gene: TRBV28; CDR3 protein: CASSLDSHVGYTF
clone size: .; J gene: TRBJ2-1; V gene: TRBV10-2; CDR3 protein: CASSAGTSYNEQFF
clone size: .; J gene: TRBJ1-1; V gene: TRBV30; CDR3 protein: CAWSRRAEAFF
clone size: .; J gene: TRBJ1-2; V gene: TRBV10-3; CDR3 protein: CAISGPETGSYGYTF
clone size: .; J gene: TRBJ2-5; V gene: TRBV15; CDR3 protein: CATGAGERAQYF
clone size: .; J gene: TRBJ2-1; V gene: TRBV28; CDR3 protein: CASSYNEQFF
clone size: .; J gene: TRBJ1-2; V gene: TRBV6-6; CDR3 protein: CASSREPVGQGGYTF
clone size: .; J gene: TRBJ1-6; V gene: TRBV10-3; CDR3 protein: CAISGQGDSPLHF
clone size: .; J gene: TRBJ2-7; V gene: TRBV6-1; CDR3 protein: CASSEASWEGAYEQYF
clone size: .; J gene: TRBJ1-4; V gene: TRBV28; CDR3 protein: CASSLLRGKLFF
clone size: large; J gene: TRBJ2-5; V gene: TRBV7-2; CDR3 protein: CASSYGLAGGEYF
clone size: .; J gene: TRBJ1-5; V gene: TRBV27; CDR3 protein: CASSFPSQPQHF
clone size: .; J gene: TRBJ1-3; V gene: TRBV19; CDR3 protein: CASSLDASSGNTIYF
clone size: once; J gene: TRBJ2-7; V gene: TRBV5-1; CDR3 protein: CASSLVPLRTTLDEQYF